This passage covers 8 T cell receptor beta chains from one sample sequenced in a study of blood T cells in healthy people across ages. With a J-beta primer mix and a sample-barcoded 5' primer, a second PCR ran about 6 to 11 cycles. Via MiXCR, TCRdb re-called the 5' RACE reads, giving one row per CDR3 protein. The repertoire has fewer than 800,000 distinct CDR3 sequences, roughly 30% of them found once; the top ten carry 15%. Sequenced sample: blood. These receptors originate from a woman older than 75 in good health.

This clonotype was seen at least ten times. The chain carries TRBV29-1 and TRBJ1-2, with 9 positions matching TRBD1. This CDR3 is 12 amino acids long. Germline V gives CDR1 SQVTM, CDR2 ANQGSEA. Trimming at V came to 7 bases and at J to 5 bases, leaving 5 bases not matched to a gene. For the CDR3, the DNA is TGCAGCGCCGCGGGGACAGGGTATGGCTACACCTTC. Amino acids: CSAAGTGYGYTF.

This chain connects TRBV7-2 to TRBJ1-1; D is uncertain. The CDR3 covers 13 residues. V lost 6 bases and J 0 bases, leaving 8 bases between the germline ends. Germline CDR1 is SGHTA and CDR2 is FQGNSA. In DNA form, the CDR3 reads TGTGCCAGCAGGGGGAGATTGAACACTGAAGCTTTCTTT. Its translation is CASRGRLNTEAFF.

Turning to this clonotype: A read error may produce the germline difference seen at one junction end. V usage is TRBV25-1 and J usage is TRBJ2-1; the match to TRBD2 covers 7 bases. The last part of the DNA fits TRBJ2-7 better; the J call may be wrong. This CDR3 contains 14 residues. Germline-derived CDR1 and CDR2 are MGHDK and SYGVNS. The CDR3 reads CVSLSGGSYNEQYF. CDR3 coding DNA: TGTGTCAGCTTATCGGGAGGCTCCTACAATGAGCAGTACTTC.

There are many counts of this clonotype. V and J are TRBV5-6 and TRBJ2-5, with D hard to call. The CDR3 totals 13 residues. V gave up 7 bases and J gave up 2 bases, with 12 bases separating them. Germline CDR1 SGHDT, CDR2 YYEEEE. The CDR3 here is CASRAEIQETQYF. CDR3 sequence (DNA): TGTGCCAGCCGAGCAGAGATTCAAGAGACCCAGTACTTC.

On this clonotype: At one of its ends the junction is not consistent with the germline gene, which may arise from a read error. The rearrangement links TRBV4-2 to TRBJ2-1; TRBD2 aligns across 14 bases. The V gene's germline CDR1 is LGHNA and CDR2 YNFKEQ. This CDR3 has 18 residues. The CDR3 here is CASSQGTSGGHTYNEQFF. In DNA form, the CDR3 reads TGTGCCAGCAGTCAAGGGACTAGCGGGGGCCACACCTACAATGAGCAGTTCTTC.

The sample holds many counts of this clonotype. This could be a read error, since a much larger clone is one nucleotide away. The chain has TRBV20-1 and TRBJ2-1, with 9 nucleotides matching TRBD2. The better agreement between TRBJ2-7 and the DNA end casts doubt on the J call. This CDR3 is 15 amino acids long. Germline assignment: CDR1 DFQATT and CDR2 SNEGSKA (reference sequence). CDR3 nucleotides: TGCAGTGCAAGCGGGGGGCTAAGCTCCTACAATGAGCAGTACTTC. Encoded protein: CSASGGLSSYNEQYF.

This clonotype was recorded a few times. Just one base apart from a much larger clone, this may be a read error. The rearrangement joins TRBV5-1 to TRBJ2-1, with 16 bases identical to TRBD2. With V trimmed by 4 bases and J by 9 bases, 10 bases remained unmatched. Germline lookup yields CDR1 SGHRS and CDR2 YFSETQ. The CDR3 is 17 residues long. This CDR3 reads CASSPWGLAGGMSEQFF. Written as DNA, the CDR3 is TGCGCCAGCAGCCCCTGGGGACTAGCGGGGGGGATGAGTGAGCAGTTCTTC. The full variable domain, rest sourced from reference TRBV5-1 and TRBJ2-1, is KAGVTQTPRYLIKTRGQQVTLSCSPISGHRSVSWYQQTPGQGLQFLFEYFSETQRNKGNFPGRFSGRQFSNSRSEMNVSTLELGDSALYLCASSPWGLAGGMSEQFFGPGTRLTVL.

The chain employs TRBV5-1 and TRBJ1-1; possible D gene TRBD1, 5 bases. V was trimmed by 4 bases and J by 2 bases, leaving 12 bases between them. CDR3 length: 14 amino acids. In germline, CDR1 is SGHRS, CDR2 YFSETQ. CDR3 region: CASSTRDENTEAFF. CDR3 bases: TGCGCCAGCAGCACCCGGGACGAAAACACTGAAGCTTTCTTT. Complete variable domain (other parts from reference TRBV5-1 and TRBJ1-1): KAGVTQTPRYLIKTRGQQVTLSCSPISGHRSVSWYQQTPGQGLQFLFEYFSETQRNKGNFPGRFSGRQFSNSRSEMNVSTLELGDSALYLCASSTRDENTEAFFGQGTRLTVV.